This T cell receptor (beta chain) is from a study of cytomegalovirus exposure and HLA in healthy donors. Generated by immunoSEQ multiplex PCR, the TCRdb table keeps only in-frame clones and is missing some. The sample lists about 400,000 clones, roughly 88% seen once, with over 0.75% in the top ten. It was the approximately 130-subject validation cohort, separate from the roughly 700-subject first cohort, to which the donors belonged. Study-wide points: The study put 150 to 200 TCR beta chains on its list as cytomegalovirus-associated. One later analysis, an examination of the 100 to 150 validation repertoires, found that first-cohort TCR clusters tended to co-occur in them. In vitro confirmation showed three CMV-associated chains to be CMV antigen specific.

As to this clone: Its specificity is unknown.

The sequenced sample was PBMCs. The sequence was collected from a woman under 30 in good health and CMV-seronegative.

In DNA form, the CDR3 reads TGTGCCAGCAGCCTACGGAATTGGGCAGACCCCAACTATGGCTACACCTTC. Amino acids: CASSLRNWADPNYGYTF. The gene calls are TRBV14 and TRBJ1-2; D unclear. Germline V gives CDR1 SGHDN, CDR2 FVKESK. Trimming removed 4 bases at V and 2 bases at J, with 20 bases between. This CDR3 region has 17 residues.